A single TCR beta chain is shown here with its context. What it binds is not known. The source of the sample is a study of T-cell memory formation after mild COVID-19. Study-level results: The study detected some responding clones in pre-infection memory, suggesting cross-reactive memory joined.

Each CDR3 protein is one row after TCRdb ran MiXCR on the 5' RACE reads. The sample consists of 500,000 to 650,000 distinct CDR3 sequences, roughly 20% of them appearing once. The receptor's source is an adult woman who had mild COVID-19 (a few samples of this study predate the infection). Cell type and time point are not known. The specimen was PBMCs or a T cell subset sorted from them (not recorded which).

CDR3 DNA sequence: TGTGCCAGCAGCTCGCTACCCCGGACAGAAGACTATGGCTACACCTTC. It encodes CASSSLPRTEDYGYTF. The V call is TRBV11-2, the J call TRBJ1-2, with a tentative D call TRBD1 (6 bases). Germline V CDR1 and CDR2: SGHAT, FQNNGV. This CDR3 has 16 residues. V lost 4 bases and J 3 bases, leaving 18 bases between the germline ends.